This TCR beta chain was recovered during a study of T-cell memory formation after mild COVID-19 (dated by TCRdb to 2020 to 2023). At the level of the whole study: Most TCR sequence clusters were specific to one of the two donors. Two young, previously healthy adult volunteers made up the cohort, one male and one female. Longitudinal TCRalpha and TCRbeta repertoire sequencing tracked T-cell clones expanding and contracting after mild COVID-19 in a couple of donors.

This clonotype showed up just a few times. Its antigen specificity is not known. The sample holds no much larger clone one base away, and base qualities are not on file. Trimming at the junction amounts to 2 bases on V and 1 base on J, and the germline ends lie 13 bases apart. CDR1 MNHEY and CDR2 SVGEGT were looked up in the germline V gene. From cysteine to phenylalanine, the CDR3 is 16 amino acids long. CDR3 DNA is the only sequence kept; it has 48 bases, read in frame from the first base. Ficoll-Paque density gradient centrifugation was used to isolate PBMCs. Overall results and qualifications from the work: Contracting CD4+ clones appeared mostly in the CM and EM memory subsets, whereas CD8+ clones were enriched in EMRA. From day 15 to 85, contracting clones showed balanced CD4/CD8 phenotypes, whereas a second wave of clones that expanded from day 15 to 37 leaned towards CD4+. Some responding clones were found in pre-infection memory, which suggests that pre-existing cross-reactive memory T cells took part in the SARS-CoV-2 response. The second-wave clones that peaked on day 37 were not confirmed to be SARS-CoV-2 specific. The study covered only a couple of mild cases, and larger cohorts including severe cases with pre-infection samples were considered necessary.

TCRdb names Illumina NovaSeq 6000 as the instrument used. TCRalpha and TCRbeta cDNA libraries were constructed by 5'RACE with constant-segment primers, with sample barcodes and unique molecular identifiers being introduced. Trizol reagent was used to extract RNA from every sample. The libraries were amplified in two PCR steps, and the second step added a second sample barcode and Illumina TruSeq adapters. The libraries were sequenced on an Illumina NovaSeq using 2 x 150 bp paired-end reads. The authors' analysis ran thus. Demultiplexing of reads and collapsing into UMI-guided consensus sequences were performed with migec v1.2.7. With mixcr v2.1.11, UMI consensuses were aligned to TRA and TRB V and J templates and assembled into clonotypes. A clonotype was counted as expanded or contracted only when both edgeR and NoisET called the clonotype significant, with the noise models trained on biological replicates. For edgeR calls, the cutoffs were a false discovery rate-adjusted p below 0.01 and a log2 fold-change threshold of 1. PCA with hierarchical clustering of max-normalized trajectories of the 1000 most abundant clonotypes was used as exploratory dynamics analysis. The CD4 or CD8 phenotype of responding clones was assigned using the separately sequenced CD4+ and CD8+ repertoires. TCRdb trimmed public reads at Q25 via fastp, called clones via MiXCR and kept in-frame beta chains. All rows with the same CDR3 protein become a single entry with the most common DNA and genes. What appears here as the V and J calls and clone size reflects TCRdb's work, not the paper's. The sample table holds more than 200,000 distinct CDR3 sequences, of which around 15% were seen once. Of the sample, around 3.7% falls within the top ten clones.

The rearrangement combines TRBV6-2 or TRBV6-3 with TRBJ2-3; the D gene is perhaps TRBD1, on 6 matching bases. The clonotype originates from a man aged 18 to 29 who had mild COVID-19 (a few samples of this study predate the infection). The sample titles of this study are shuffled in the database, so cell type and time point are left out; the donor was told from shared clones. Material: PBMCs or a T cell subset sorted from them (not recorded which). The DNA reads TGTGCCAGCAGTTACAGTAGGGGACAAGGCACAGATACGCAGTATTTT. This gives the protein CASSYSRGQGTDTQYF.